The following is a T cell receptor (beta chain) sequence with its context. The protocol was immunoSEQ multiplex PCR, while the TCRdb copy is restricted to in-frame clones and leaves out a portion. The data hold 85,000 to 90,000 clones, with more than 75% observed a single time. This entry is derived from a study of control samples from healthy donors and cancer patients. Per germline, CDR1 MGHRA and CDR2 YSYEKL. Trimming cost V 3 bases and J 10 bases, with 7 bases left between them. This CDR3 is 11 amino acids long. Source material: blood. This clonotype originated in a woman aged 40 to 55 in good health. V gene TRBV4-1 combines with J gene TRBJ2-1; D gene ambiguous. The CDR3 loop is CASSHFQEQFF. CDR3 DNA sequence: TGCGCCAGCAGCCACTTTCAGGAGCAGTTCTTC.